This is a list of T cell receptor beta chains from one sample in a study of CD8+CD57+ T cells in acquired aplastic anemia. TCRdb fed the reads into MiXCR, producing one record per CDR3 protein. Of approximately 190,000 distinct CDR3 sequences in the sample, roughly half are singletons; the top ten hold 9.7%. The specimen was sorted CD4+, CD8+, or CD8+CD57+ T cells (not recorded which) from PBMCs. Source of these receptors: a human donor with aplastic anemia. CDR3s include the opening cysteine and the closing phenylalanine or tryptophan. The order of the fields is clone size, V gene, J gene, D gene, CDR3 DNA, CDR3 protein. A D gene is named only where the DNA matches it firmly. Clone size is shown for a subset of rows, as once, few, many or a class of expanded clone.

.	TRBV29-1	TRBJ2-7	.	TGCAGCGCTTGGACAGACTACGAGCAGTACTTC	CSAWTDYEQYF
.	TRBV7-2	TRBJ2-7	.	TGTGCCAGCAGCTTAGCGCCCGGGGTCAACTACGAGCAGTACTTC	CASSLAPGVNYEQYF
many	TRBV2	TRBJ2-2	.	TGTGCCAGCAGACCTCAGGGTTGGGCCGGGGAGCTGTTTTTT	CASRPQGWAGELFF
many	TRBV24-1	TRBJ1-1	.	TGTGCCACCAGTGATGGACGGGGGGGTAGCACTGAAGCTTTCTTT	CATSDGRGGSTEAFF
.	TRBV2	TRBJ1-1	.	TGTGCCAGCAGTGAGCAACTGGTGGGACGGACCAACACTGAAGCTTTCTTT	CASSEQLVGRTNTEAFF
.	TRBV6-1	TRBJ2-7	TRBD1	TGTGCCAGCAGTGTTCAAATCGGGACAGGGGTCTACGGGCAGTACTTC	CASSVQIGTGVYGQYF
.	TRBV7-8	TRBJ2-7	TRBD2	TGTGCCAGCAGCTTAGGATTAGCGGGGGTGGACGAGCAGTACTTC	CASSLGLAGVDEQYF
.	TRBV20-1	TRBJ2-1	TRBD2	TGCAGTGCTCACCGGACTAGCGGGATCATTGCGGGTGAGCAGTTCTTC	CSAHRTSGIIAGEQFF
.	TRBV15	TRBJ2-1	.	TGTGCCACCAGGATGAGATCTGGGAATGAGCAGTTCTTC	CATRMRSGNEQFF
.	TRBV15	TRBJ2-1	TRBD2	TGTGCCACCAGCAGAGATTCTAGCGGTGCGGTGAATGAGCAGTTCTTC	CATSRDSSGAVNEQFF
.	TRBV20-1	TRBJ2-7	.	TGCAGTGCTACCGACGACTCCTACGAGCAGTACTTC	CSATDDSYEQYF
.	TRBV24-1	TRBJ2-7	TRBD1	TGTGCCAGGGACAGGGGGCAGGACGAGCAGTACTTC	CARDRGQDEQYF
many	TRBV6-5	TRBJ1-5	.	TGTGCCAGCAGTTCACAGGGTTGGGGCAATCAGCCCCAGCATTTT	CASSSQGWGNQPQHF
.	TRBV20-1	TRBJ1-1	.	TGCAGTGCTCGCAAGCCTTCACAGATCATGAACACTGAAGCTTTCTTT	CSARKPSQIMNTEAFF
few	TRBV9	TRBJ2-2	.	TGTGCCAGCTCGCCTGGGGTGAACACCGGGGAGCTGTTTTTT	CASSPGVNTGELFF
.	TRBV2	TRBJ2-1	TRBD1	TGTGCCAGCAGATCCGGGACAGCTTCCTACAATGAGCAGTTCTTC	CASRSGTASYNEQFF
.	TRBV2	TRBJ1-2	TRBD1	TGTGCCAGCAGTGACTCCCCGGACAGGCGGTATGGCTACACCTTC	CASSDSPDRRYGYTF
many	TRBV20-1	TRBJ2-1	.	TGCAGTGCTAGTGGGGCCCTCCCGCCCCGGTTCTTC	CSASGALPPRFF
.	TRBV20-1	TRBJ1-6	TRBD1	TGCAGTGCAGGGACAGGGGAAAAGGCCCTCCACTTT	CSAGTGEKALHF
.	TRBV6-5	TRBJ2-5	.	TGTGCCAGCAGTCAACAACTAGGCGAGACCCAGTACTTC	CASSQQLGETQYF
.	TRBV7-8	TRBJ1-5	TRBD1	TGTGCCAGCAGATGGGACAGGGCCCCGTTTCGGCCCCAGCATTTT	CASRWDRAPFRPQHF
.	TRBV5-1	TRBJ2-3	TRBD2	TGCGCCAGCAGCTTCGGGACTAGCGGGATCACAGATACGCAGTATTTT	CASSFGTSGITDTQYF
many	TRBV20-1	TRBJ1-5	.	TGCAGTGCTAGAGGAATCCCCCAGGGCAATCAGCCCCAGCATTTT	CSARGIPQGNQPQHF
many	TRBV19	TRBJ1-5	TRBD1	TGTGCCAGTAGTCATCAGGGGGCCGGTCAGCCCCAGCATTTT	CASSHQGAGQPQHF
.	TRBV29-1	TRBJ1-2	TRBD1	TGCAGCGTGGGGGACAGAGCAAATGGCTACACCTTC	CSVGDRANGYTF
.	TRBV14	TRBJ1-6	.	TGTGCCAGCAGCCAAGAAATTTTGGGGAATTCACCCCTCCACTTT	CASSQEILGNSPLHF
many	TRBV7-2	TRBJ1-3	.	TGTGCCAGCAGCGACCAAACGGGAGGGCAGGAGACCATATATTTT	CASSDQTGGQETIYF
.	TRBV5-1	TRBJ2-1	TRBD2	TGCGCCAGCAGCTTGCTAGCGGGAGGTTCCTACAATGAGCAGTTCTTC	CASSLLAGGSYNEQFF
many	TRBV24-1	TRBJ2-2	TRBD1	TGTGCCACCAGTGCACCGGGACAGGGGAGCGGCGGGGAGCTGTTTTTT	CATSAPGQGSGGELFF
.	TRBV6-2/TRBV6-3	TRBJ2-5	.	TGTGCCAGCAGTTACGTCTCACAAGAGACCCAGTACTTC	CASSYVSQETQYF
many	TRBV20-1	TRBJ2-1	.	TGCAGTGCTGGCCGCCCACTAGCAGGGTACAATGAGCAGTTCTTC	CSAGRPLAGYNEQFF
.	TRBV7-2	TRBJ2-1	.	TGTGCCAGCAGCTTGGCGAGCGGAGGAGGGTATGAGCAGTTCTTC	CASSLASGGGYEQFF
many	TRBV7-2	TRBJ1-1	TRBD1	TGTGCCAGCAGCTTGGTGGGACAGATGAACACTGAAGCTTTCTTT	CASSLVGQMNTEAFF
many	TRBV19	TRBJ1-1	.	TGTGCCAGTAGGCGACAGTTCGGCACTGAAGCTTTCTTT	CASRRQFGTEAFF
.	TRBV7-8	TRBJ2-3	.	TGTGCCAGCAGCTTCGTGTCGGCAGATACGCAGTATTTT	CASSFVSADTQYF
once	TRBV20-1	TRBJ2-7	.	TGCAGTGCTAGAGAGTCCATGGGTAACTCCTACGAGCAGTACTTC	CSARESMGNSYEQYF
.	TRBV11-2	TRBJ2-5	.	TGTGCCAGCAGCTTTGTAGGGGGGGAGACCCAGTACTTC	CASSFVGGETQYF
.	TRBV18	TRBJ2-7	TRBD1	TGTGCCAGCTCACCAGAACAGGGGGCTTTCGAGCAGTACTTC	CASSPEQGAFEQYF
.	TRBV11-3	TRBJ2-1	.	TGTGCCAGCAGCTTAGAGGCCCTAGGATTTACCTACAATGAGCAGTTCTTC	CASSLEALGFTYNEQFF
.	TRBV20-1	TRBJ2-7	TRBD2	TGCAGTGCTAGAGACTTAACCGGGACTAGCGCCTTTGGGCAGTACTTC	CSARDLTGTSAFGQYF
.	TRBV5-1	TRBJ1-2	.	TGCGCCAGCAGCGCCGGGGGGGATCACTATGGCTACACCTTC	CASSAGGDHYGYTF
many	TRBV5-4	TRBJ1-2	.	TGTGCCAGCAGCTCCCCCCCGGGGGGCTACACCTTC	CASSSPPGGYTF
.	TRBV9	TRBJ1-3	.	TGTGCCAGCAGCGTAGTGGGTAACACCATATATTTT	CASSVVGNTIYF
.	TRBV2	TRBJ2-5	.	TGTGCCAGCAGTGCCCACGGGGAGACCCAGTACTTC	CASSAHGETQYF
many	TRBV7-2	TRBJ1-2	.	TGTGCCAGCAGCCCACAGGAAAACTATGGCTACACCTTC	CASSPQENYGYTF
.	TRBV27	TRBJ1-2	TRBD1	TGTGCCAGCAGTTTAGACAGGGCGGATTCCTCTGGCTACACCTTC	CASSLDRADSSGYTF
.	TRBV25-1	TRBJ1-1	.	TGTGCCAGCAGTGAAGACGGGTGGACTGAAGCTTTCTTT	CASSEDGWTEAFF
few	TRBV15	TRBJ1-5	.	TGTGCCACCAGCAGAAACAGGGCGCAGCCCCAGCATTTT	CATSRNRAQPQHF
.	TRBV7-2	TRBJ1-5	.	TGTGCCAGCAGCTTATCGGGGTTGAGCAATCAGCCCCAGCATTTT	CASSLSGLSNQPQHF
.	TRBV30	TRBJ2-7	.	TGTGCCTGGAGTGTAACTAGATCGATCCACGAGCAGTACTTC	CAWSVTRSIHEQYF